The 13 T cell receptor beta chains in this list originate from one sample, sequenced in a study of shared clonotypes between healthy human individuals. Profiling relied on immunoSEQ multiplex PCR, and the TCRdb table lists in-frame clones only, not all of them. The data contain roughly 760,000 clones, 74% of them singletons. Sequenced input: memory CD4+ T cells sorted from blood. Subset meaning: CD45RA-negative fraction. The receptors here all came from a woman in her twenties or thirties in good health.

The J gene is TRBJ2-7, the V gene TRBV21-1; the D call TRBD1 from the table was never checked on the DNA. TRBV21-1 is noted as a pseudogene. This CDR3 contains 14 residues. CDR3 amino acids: CASSNRDRDYEQYF. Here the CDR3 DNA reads TGTGCCAGCAGCAACCGGGACAGGGACTACGAGCAGTACTTC.

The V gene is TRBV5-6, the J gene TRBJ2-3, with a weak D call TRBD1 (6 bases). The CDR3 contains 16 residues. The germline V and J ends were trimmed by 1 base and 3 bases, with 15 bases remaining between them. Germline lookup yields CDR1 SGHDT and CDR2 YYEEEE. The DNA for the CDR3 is TGTGCCAGCAGCTTGTGGCCGGGAAGGGGGACAGATACGCAGTATTTT. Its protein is CASSLWPGRGTDTQYF.

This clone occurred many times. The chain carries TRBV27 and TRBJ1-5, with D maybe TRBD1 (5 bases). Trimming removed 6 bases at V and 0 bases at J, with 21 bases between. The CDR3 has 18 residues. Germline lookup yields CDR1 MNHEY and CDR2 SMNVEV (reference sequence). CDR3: CASSADRQTRYSNQPQHF. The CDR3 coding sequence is TGTGCCAGCAGCGCTGACAGACAAACCCGTTATAGCAATCAGCCCCAGCATTTT.

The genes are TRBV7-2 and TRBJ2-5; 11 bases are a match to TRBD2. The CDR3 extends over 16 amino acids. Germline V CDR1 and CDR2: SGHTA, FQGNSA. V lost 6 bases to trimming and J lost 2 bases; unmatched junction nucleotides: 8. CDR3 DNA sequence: TGTGCCAGCAGACCACCGGGACTAGCGGATCAAGAGACCCAGTACTTC. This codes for CASRPPGLADQETQYF.

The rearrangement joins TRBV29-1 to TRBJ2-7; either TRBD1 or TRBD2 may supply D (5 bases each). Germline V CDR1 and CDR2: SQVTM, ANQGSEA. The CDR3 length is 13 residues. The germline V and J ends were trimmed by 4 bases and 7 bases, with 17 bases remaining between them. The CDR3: CSVAGPHQSEQYF. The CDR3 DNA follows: TGCAGCGTTGCGGGACCCCACCAGTCAGAGCAGTACTTC.

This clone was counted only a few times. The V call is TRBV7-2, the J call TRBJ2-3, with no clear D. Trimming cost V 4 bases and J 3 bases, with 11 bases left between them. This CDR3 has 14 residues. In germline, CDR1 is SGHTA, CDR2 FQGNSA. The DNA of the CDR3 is TGTGCCAGCAGCTCATACCTGCGGACAGATACGCAGTATTTT. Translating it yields CASSSYLRTDTQYF.

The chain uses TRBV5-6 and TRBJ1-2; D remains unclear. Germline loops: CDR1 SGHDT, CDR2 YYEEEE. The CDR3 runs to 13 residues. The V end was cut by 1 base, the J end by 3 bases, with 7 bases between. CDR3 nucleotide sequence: TGTGCCAGCAGCTTGAAACTGTACTATGGCTACACCTTC. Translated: CASSLKLYYGYTF. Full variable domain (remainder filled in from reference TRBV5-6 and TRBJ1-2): DAGVTQSPTHLIKTRGQQVTLRCSPKSGHDTVSWYQQALGQGPQFIFQYYEEEERQRGNFPDRFSGHQFPNYSSELNVNALLLGDSALYLCASSLKLYYGYTFGSGTRLTVV.

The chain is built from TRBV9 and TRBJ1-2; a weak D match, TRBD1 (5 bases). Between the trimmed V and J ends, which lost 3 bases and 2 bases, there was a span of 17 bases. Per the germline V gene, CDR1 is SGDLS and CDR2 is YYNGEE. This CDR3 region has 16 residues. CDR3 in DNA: TGTGCCAGCAGCGGTCCACGGTTTGCAGGGAACTATGGCTACACCTTC. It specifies CASSGPRFAGNYGYTF.

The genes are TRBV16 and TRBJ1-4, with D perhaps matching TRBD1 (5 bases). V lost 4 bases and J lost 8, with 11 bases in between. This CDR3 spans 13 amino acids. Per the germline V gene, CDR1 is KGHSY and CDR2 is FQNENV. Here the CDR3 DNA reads TGTGCCAGCAGCCGGGACCCCTCAGAAAAACTGTTTTTT. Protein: CASSRDPSEKLFF.

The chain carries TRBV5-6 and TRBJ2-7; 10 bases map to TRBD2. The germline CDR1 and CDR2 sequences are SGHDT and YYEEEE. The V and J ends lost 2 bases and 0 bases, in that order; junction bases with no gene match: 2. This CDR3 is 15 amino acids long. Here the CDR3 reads CASSFRLAGSYEQYF. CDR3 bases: TGTGCCAGCAGCTTCAGACTAGCGGGCTCCTACGAGCAGTACTTC.

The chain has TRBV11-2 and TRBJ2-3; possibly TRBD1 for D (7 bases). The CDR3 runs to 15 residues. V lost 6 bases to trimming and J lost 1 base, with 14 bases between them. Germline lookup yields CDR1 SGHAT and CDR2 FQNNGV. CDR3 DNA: TGTGCCAGCAGGGGACTCGGGACAGGCACAGATACGCAGTATTTT. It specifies CASRGLGTGTDTQYF.

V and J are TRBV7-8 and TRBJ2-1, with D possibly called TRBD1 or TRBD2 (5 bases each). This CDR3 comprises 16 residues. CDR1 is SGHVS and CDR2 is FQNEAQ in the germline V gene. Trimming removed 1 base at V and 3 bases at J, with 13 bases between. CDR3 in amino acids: CASSLVSGRFYNEQFF. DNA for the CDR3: TGTGCCAGCAGCTTAGTTTCAGGGAGATTCTACAATGAGCAGTTCTTC.

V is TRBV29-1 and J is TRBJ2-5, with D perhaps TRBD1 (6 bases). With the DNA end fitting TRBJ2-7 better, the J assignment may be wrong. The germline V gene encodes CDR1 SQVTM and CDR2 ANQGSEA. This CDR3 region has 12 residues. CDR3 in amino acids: CSPPGGLYEQYF. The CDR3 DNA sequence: TGCAGCCCACCTGGGGGCCTCTACGAGCAGTACTTC.